This T cell receptor (beta chain) derives from a study of lymphopenia after photon versus proton radiotherapy. The study, taken as a whole, reports: Only patients who died were analyzed for survival; proton advantage is unproven. A bigger post-nadir fall in TCR diversity correlated inversely with survival time in deceased patients.

V lost 3 bases and J lost 0, with 11 bases in between. CDR3 length: 14 amino acids. Germline-derived CDR1 and CDR2 are SQVTM and ANQGSEA. Only in-frame clones appear in the TCRdb table, and some are missing; sequencing was by immunoSEQ multiplex PCR. The sample shows 45,000 to 65,000 clones, more than 90% of them seen only once. Concerning this clone itself: Antigen specificity is unknown.

This chain uses TRBV29-1 with TRBJ1-2, with D possibly TRBD1 on 5 matching bases. Sequencing was performed on peripheral blood, taken from a patient treated with photon-based radiotherapy. This clonotype was sampled from a woman aged 40 to 50 with cholangiocarcinoma. The CDR3 loop reads CSVDEDTSNYGYTF. The CDR3 DNA reads as TGCAGCGTTGATGAGGACACCTCTAACTATGGCTACACCTTC.